This T cell receptor beta chain was observed in a study of early T cells in non-severe SARS-CoV-2 infection. Study-wide background: With bulk RNA from unsorted whole blood as input, sequencing yielded unpaired chains.

In the library, individual cDNA molecules carried attached unique molecular identifiers. TCRdb re-derived calls from the 5' RACE reads in MiXCR, one entry per CDR3 protein. The repertoire consists of 90,000 or so distinct CDR3 sequences, with about 16% occurring once and the leading ten covering less than 6%. Germline values: CDR1 SEHNR, CDR2 FQNEAQ (reference sequence). Trimming stripped 1 base from V and 10 bases from J, with 10 bases between. The CDR3 runs to 12 residues. The sample holds many counts of this clonotype. What it recognizes is unknown. The study, taken as a whole, reports: Matching against VDJdb likely underestimated virus-specific expansions, favoring anti-spike CD8.

The sample taken for sequencing was whole blood. This TCR was recovered from an adult who was a healthcare worker with PCR-confirmed SARS-CoV-2 infection or an uninfected control (not recorded which). The chain joins TRBV7-9 to TRBJ1-1; the D gene is possibly TRBD1 (5 bases). CDR3 coding DNA: TGTGCCAGCAGCTTAGGTGGGGACGGAGCTTTCTTT. This codes for CASSLGGDGAFF.